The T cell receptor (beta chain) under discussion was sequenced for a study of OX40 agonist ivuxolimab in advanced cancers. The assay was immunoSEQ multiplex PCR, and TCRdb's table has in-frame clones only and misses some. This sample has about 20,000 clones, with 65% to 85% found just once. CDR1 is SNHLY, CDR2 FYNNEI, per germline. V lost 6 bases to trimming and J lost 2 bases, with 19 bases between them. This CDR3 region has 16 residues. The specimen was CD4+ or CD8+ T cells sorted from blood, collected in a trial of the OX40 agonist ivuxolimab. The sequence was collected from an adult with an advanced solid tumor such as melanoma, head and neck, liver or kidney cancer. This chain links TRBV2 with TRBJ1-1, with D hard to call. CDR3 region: CASSPGSTPGNTEAFF. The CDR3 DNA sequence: TGTGCCAGCAGCCCTGGGTCCACTCCGGGCAACACTGAAGCTTTCTTT.